The T cell receptor (beta chain) under discussion was sequenced for a study of regulatory T cells in long-lasting Graves disease. Overall study findings and caveats: There were preferences for TRBV28, TRBJ1-2 and TRBJ2-5 in persistent disease.

Germline V gene data show CDR1 as SGHAT and CDR2 as FQNNGV. The CDR3 length is 17 residues. V lost 0 bases and J 3 bases, leaving 14 bases between the germline ends. About this clonotype: Its antigen remains unknown.

CDR3 regions were amplified by Arm-PCR using iRepertoire HTBI primers to build TCR beta libraries. A single record per CDR3 protein comes from TCRdb applying MiXCR to the multiplex PCR reads. This table holds roughly 610,000 distinct CDR3 sequences, roughly 15% found once. Time point described: newly diagnosed GD, antithyroid drugs for less than 3 months. The TCR library was made from RNA that had been extracted from PBMCs in TRIzol. Patients came through an endocrinology department, and that department was in Xi'an, China. The sample was also reused in another study, on T cells in Graves' hyperthyroidism and ophthalmopathy. This second report adds: Diagnostic decisions used clinical symptoms, serum thyroxine and TRAb, thyroid ultrasound and orbital computed tomography. Blood samples included most of the expanded thyroid clonotypes exceeding 0.001.

The sequenced sample was peripheral blood mononuclear cells (PBMCs), obtained at new diagnosis, from a patient treated with antithyroid drugs. This chain joins TRBV11-2 and TRBJ2-2; D may be TRBD1 (5 bases). This TCR derives from a woman aged 25 to 39 with Graves disease. CDR3 bases: TGTGCCAGCAGCTTAGAGGGGCTAGTAAGGGACACCGGGGAGCTGTTTTTT. As protein: CASSLEGLVRDTGELFF.